The rows below give T cell receptor beta chains drawn from one sample of a study of cytotoxic CD8 clonotypes in ibrutinib-treated CLL. The table came from immunoSEQ multiplex PCR; TCRdb's copy has only in-frame clones and leaves some out. The top ten clones hold roughly 51% of a sample with about 27,000 clones, over 55% of them seen once. Material: PBMCs, obtained after 24 months of ibrutinib treatment. Receptors originate from a human donor with chronic lymphocytic leukemia. Each CDR3 is given with its conserved first and last residue. The order of the fields is J gene, D gene, V gene, clone size, CDR3 protein, CDR3 DNA. A D gene is named only where the DNA matches it firmly. Size is stated for part of the rows, as once, few or many counts, or as a class when the clone is expanded.

TRBJ1-2 NA TRBV25-1 NA CASSGRLGGYGYTF TGTGCCAGCAGTGGAAGGCTGGGAGGCTATGGCTACACCTTC
TRBJ1-5 NA TRBV27 few CASREGVQPQHF TGTGCCAGCAGAGAAGGGGTTCAGCCCCAGCATTTT
TRBJ2-1 NA TRBV29-1 few CSVEGSAYNEQFF TGCAGCGTTGAAGGGAGCGCCTACAATGAGCAGTTCTTC
TRBJ1-5 NA TRBV5-4 medium-sized CASSLIGQPQHF TGTGCCAGCAGCTTGATAGGGCAGCCCCAGCATTTT
TRBJ1-4 NA TRBV30 NA CAWNSSPREKLFF TGTGCCTGGAATTCATCCCCACGGGAAAAACTGTTTTTT
TRBJ2-3 NA TRBV5-1 NA CASSLLAAGGTDTQYF TGCGCCAGCAGCTTGCTGGCCGCGGGTGGCACAGATACGCAGTATTTT
TRBJ2-3 NA TRBV29-1 NA CSVARGARTDTQYF TGCAGCGTTGCTCGGGGGGCCCGCACAGATACGCAGTATTTT
TRBJ2-7 TRBD1 TRBV27 NA CATQDRDSYEQYF TGTGCCACACAGGACAGGGACTCCTACGAGCAGTACTTC
TRBJ2-7 TRBD1 TRBV18 once CASSLGTGDKYEQYF TGTGCCAGCTCACTGGGGACAGGGGATAAGTACGAGCAGTACTTC
TRBJ1-4 TRBD1 TRBV5-4 NA CASSFRDSEKLFF TGTGCCAGCAGCTTCCGGGACAGCGAAAAACTGTTTTTT
TRBJ1-4 NA TRBV7-8 NA CASSPTGPGIHEKLFF TGTGCCAGCAGTCCCACAGGGCCGGGGATCCATGAAAAACTGTTTTTT
TRBJ2-2 NA TRBV5-1 NA CASSLGLGPRELFF TGCGCCAGCAGCTTGGGCCTGGGGCCGAGGGAGCTGTTTTTT
TRBJ2-1 NA TRBV11-2 NA CASSSFRGSPLPSYNEQFF TGTGCCAGCAGCTCATTCCGGGGCTCACCGTTACCCTCCTACAATGAGCAGTTCTTC
TRBJ2-2 TRBD1 TRBV7-8 NA CASSEDRGTGELFF TGTGCCAGCAGCGAGGACAGGGGGACCGGGGAGCTGTTTTTT
TRBJ2-3 NA TRBV2 NA CASTLTTTPTGVTDTQYF TGTGCCAGCACCCTAACCACCACTCCGACAGGCGTAACAGATACGCAGTATTTT
TRBJ2-3 NA TRBV6-5 few CASSLSEGDTQYF TGTGCCAGCAGTCTTAGTGAGGGAGATACGCAGTATTTT
TRBJ2-2 TRBD1 TRBV18 many CASSSTGQGGTGELFF TGTGCCAGCTCATCCACCGGACAGGGGGGAACCGGGGAGCTGTTTTTT
TRBJ1-1 TRBD1 TRBV7-9 few CASSLEQGAEAFF TGTGCCAGCAGCTTAGAACAGGGGGCTGAAGCTTTCTTT
TRBJ1-2 TRBD1 TRBV13 many CASSSQQGAGYTF TGTGCCAGCAGCTCGCAGCAGGGGGCTGGCTACACCTTC
TRBJ1-1 NA TRBV6-1 NA CASSEAQGGSTEAFF TGTGCCAGCAGTGAAGCGCAGGGAGGGAGTACTGAAGCTTTCTTT
TRBJ1-2 NA TRBV10-1 few CASSSTRAEGYTF TGCGCCAGCAGTAGTACCAGGGCAGAGGGCTACACCTTC
TRBJ1-2 TRBD1 TRBV5-8 NA CASSGNRGPGYTF TGTGCCAGCAGCGGGAACAGGGGGCCCGGCTACACCTTC
TRBJ1-5 NA TRBV29-1 once CSVAGGFYSNQPQHF TGCAGCGTTGCTGGGGGGTTCTATAGCAATCAGCCCCAGCATTTT
TRBJ2-7 NA TRBV30 NA CAWSYLGYEQYF TGTGCCTGGAGTTATCTTGGGTACGAGCAGTACTTC
TRBJ2-1 TRBD1 TRBV7-7 once CASRLPGQFYNEQFF TGTGCTAGCAGATTACCGGGACAGTTTTACAATGAGCAGTTCTTC
TRBJ2-7 NA TRBV25-1 NA CASRGGALPHEQYF TGTGCCAGCAGGGGGGGGGCCCTCCCCCACGAGCAGTACTTC
TRBJ1-1 NA TRBV29-1 NA CSVEFDTEAFF TGCAGCGTTGAGTTCGACACTGAAGCTTTCTTT
TRBJ1-1 NA TRBV9 NA CASSVLSAGSREAFF TGTGCCAGCAGCGTCTTGTCGGCGGGTTCGAGGGAAGCTTTCTTT
TRBJ2-7 NA TRBV27 NA CASSPRQSSYEQYF TGTGCCAGCAGTCCCCGACAGAGCTCCTACGAGCAGTACTTC
TRBJ1-3 NA TRBV7-2 NA CASSLDGGNTIYF TGTGCCAGCAGCTTAGATGGAGGAAACACCATATATTTT
TRBJ2-7 TRBD1 TRBV30 NA CAWSAQGATRGQYF TGTGCCTGGAGTGCTCAGGGGGCGACCCGGGGGCAGTACTTC
TRBJ1-6 NA TRBV5-1 NA CASSSRDKGLGSPLHF TGCGCCAGCAGCTCCCGGGACAAAGGTTTGGGTTCACCCCTCCACTTT
TRBJ2-1 NA TRBV11-2 NA CASSWVVIGSYNEQFF TGTGCCAGCAGTTGGGTAGTCATCGGCTCCTACAATGAGCAGTTCTTC
TRBJ2-5 NA TRBV30 NA CAWSVSGSETQYF TGTGCCTGGAGTGTTTCGGGGTCGGAGACCCAGTACTTC